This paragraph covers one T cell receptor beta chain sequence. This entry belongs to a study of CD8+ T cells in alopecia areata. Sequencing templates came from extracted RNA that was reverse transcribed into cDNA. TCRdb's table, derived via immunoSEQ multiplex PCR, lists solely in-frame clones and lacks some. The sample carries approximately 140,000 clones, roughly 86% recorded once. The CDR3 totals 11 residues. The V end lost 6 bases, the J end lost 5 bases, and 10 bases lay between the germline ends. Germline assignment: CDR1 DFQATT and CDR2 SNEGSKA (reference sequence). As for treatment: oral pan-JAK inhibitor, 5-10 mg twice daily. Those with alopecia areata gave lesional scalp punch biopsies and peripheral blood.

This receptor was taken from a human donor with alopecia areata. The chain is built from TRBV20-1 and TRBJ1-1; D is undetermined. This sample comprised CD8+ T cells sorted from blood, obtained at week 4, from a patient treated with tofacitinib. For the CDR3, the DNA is TGCAGTGCGCCGCTGGGGACTGAAGCTTTCTTT. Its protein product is CSAPLGTEAFF.